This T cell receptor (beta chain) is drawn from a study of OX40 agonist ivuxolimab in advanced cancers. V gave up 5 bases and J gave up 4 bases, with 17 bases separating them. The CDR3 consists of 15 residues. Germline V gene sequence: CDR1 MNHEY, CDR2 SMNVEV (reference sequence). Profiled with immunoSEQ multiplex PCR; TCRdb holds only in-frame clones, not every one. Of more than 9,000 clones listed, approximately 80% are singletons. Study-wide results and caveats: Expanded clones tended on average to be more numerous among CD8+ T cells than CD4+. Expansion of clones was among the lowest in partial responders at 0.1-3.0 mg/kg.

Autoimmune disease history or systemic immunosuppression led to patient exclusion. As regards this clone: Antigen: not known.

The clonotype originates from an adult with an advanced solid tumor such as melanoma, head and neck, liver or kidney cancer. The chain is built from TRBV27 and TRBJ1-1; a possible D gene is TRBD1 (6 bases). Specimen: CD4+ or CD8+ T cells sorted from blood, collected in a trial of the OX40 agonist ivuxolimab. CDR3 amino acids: CASSPPQGPATEAFF. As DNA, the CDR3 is TGTGCCAGCAGTCCGCCACAGGGTCCGGCCACTGAAGCTTTCTTT.